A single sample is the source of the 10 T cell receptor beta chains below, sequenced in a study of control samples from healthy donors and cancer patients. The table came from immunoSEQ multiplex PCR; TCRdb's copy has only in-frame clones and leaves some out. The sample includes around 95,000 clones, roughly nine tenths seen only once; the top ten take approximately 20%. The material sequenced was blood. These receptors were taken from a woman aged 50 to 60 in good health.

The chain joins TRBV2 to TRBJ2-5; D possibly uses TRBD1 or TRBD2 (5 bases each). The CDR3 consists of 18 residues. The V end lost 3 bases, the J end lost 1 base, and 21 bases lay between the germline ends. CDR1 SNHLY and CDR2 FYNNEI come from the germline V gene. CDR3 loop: CASSEFSGPYGSQETQYF. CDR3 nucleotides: TGTGCCAGCAGTGAGTTTTCGGGACCGTATGGATCCCAAGAGACCCAGTACTTC. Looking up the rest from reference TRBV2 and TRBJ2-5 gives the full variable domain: EPEVTQTPSHQVTQMGQEVILRCVPISNHLYFYWYRQILGQKVEFLVSFYNNEISEKSEIFDDQFSVERPDGSNFTLKIRSTKLEDSAMYFCASSEFSGPYGSQETQYFGPGTRLLVL.

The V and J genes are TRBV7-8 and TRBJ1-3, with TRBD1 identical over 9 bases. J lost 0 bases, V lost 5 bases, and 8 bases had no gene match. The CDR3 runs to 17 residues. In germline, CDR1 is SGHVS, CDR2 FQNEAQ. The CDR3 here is CASSPGTGRVSGNTIYF. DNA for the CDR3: TGTGCCAGCAGCCCTGGGACAGGGCGGGTCTCTGGAAACACCATATATTTT.

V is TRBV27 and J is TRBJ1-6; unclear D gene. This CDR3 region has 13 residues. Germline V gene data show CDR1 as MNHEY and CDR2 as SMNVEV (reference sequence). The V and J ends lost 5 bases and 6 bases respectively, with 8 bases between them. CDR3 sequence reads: CASSGLLNSPLHF. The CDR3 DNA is TGTGCCAGCAGTGGACTGCTTAATTCACCCCTCCACTTT.

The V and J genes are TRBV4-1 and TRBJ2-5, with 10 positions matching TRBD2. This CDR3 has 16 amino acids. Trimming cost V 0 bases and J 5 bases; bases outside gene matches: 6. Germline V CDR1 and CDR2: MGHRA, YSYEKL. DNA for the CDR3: TGCGCCAGCAGCCAAGAATCTAGCGGGAGCGACGAGACCCAGTACTTC. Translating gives CASSQESSGSDETQYF.

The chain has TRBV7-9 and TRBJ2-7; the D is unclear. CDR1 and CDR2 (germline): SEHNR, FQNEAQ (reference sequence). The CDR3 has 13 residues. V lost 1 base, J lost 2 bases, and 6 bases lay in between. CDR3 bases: TGTGCCAGCAGCTTAGATAAGCCCTACGAGCAGTACTTC. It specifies CASSLDKPYEQYF.

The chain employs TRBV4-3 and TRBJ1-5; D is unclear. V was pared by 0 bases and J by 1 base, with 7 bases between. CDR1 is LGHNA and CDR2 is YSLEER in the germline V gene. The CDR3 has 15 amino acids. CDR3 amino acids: CASSQDVASNQPQHF. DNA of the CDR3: TGCGCCAGCAGCCAAGATGTTGCCAGCAATCAGCCCCAGCATTTT.

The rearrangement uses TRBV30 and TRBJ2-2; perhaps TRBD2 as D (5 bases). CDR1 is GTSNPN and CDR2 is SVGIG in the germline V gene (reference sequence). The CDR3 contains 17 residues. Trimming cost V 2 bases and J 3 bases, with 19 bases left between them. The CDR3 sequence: CAWSRNLNLGDTGELFF. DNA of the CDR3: TGTGCCTGGAGTCGAAATCTTAATCTCGGGGACACCGGGGAGCTGTTTTTT.

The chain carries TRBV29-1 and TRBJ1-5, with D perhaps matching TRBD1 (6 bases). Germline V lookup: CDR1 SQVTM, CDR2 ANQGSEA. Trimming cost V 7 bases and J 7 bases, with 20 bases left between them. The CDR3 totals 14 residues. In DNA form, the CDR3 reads TGCAGCGCCAAAGTGGTGGGGGCGGAACAGCCCCAGCATTTT. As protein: CSAKVVGAEQPQHF.

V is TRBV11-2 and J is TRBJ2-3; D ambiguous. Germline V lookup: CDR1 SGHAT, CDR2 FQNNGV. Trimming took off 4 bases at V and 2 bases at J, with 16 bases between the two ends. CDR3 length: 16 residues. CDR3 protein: CASSSPKGYITDTQYF. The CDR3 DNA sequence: TGTGCCAGCAGCTCCCCCAAAGGATATATCACAGATACGCAGTATTTT. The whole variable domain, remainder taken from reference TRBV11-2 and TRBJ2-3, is EAGVAQSPRYKIIEKRQSVAFWCNPISGHATLYWYQQILGQGPKLLIQFQNNGVVDDSQLPKDRFSAERLKGVDSTLKIQPAKLEDSAVYLCASSSPKGYITDTQYFGPGTRLTVL.

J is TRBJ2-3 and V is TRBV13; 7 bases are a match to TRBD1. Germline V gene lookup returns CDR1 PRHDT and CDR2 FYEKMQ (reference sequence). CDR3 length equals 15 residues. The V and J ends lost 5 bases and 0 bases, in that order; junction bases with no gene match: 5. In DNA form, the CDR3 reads TGTGCCAGCAGCGCCCTGACAGGGAGCACAGATACGCAGTATTTT. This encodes CASSALTGSTDTQYF.